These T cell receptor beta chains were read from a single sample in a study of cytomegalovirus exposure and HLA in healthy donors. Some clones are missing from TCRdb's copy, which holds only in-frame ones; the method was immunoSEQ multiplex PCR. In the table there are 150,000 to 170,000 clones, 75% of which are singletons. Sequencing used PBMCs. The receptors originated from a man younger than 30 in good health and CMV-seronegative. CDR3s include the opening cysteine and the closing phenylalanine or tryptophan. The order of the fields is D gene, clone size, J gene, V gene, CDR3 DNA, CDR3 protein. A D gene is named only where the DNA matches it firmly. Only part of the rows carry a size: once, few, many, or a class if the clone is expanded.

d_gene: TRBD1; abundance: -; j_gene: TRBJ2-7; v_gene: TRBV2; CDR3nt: TGTGCCAGCAGTGAATTAGCAGGGGGCTCCTACGAGCAGTACTTC; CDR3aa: CASSELAGGSYEQYF
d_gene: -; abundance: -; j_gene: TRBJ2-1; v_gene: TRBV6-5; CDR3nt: TGTGCCATCACCGTCAGGGATGAGCAGTTCTTC; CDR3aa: CAITVRDEQFF
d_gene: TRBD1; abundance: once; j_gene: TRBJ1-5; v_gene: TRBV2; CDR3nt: TGTGCCAGCAGGACCGGGACAGATAGCAATCAGCCCCAGCATTTT; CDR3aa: CASRTGTDSNQPQHF
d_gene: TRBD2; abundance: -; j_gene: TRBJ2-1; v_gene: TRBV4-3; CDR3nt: TGCGCCAGCAGCCAAATACTAGCGGAGGGAAAAGAGCAGTTCTTC; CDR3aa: CASSQILAEGKEQFF
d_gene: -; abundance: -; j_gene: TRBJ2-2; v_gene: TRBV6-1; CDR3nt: TGTGCCAGCCGACGGGAGTCAGGGGGCACCGGGGAGCTGTTTTTT; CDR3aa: CASRRESGGTGELFF
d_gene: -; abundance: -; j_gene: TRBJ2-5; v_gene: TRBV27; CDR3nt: TGTGCCAGCAGTTTCACAGGCACTCAAGAGACCCAGTACTTC; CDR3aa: CASSFTGTQETQYF
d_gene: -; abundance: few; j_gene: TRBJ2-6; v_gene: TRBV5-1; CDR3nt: TGCGCCAGCAGCTTGGCCGTGTCAGCTGGGGCCAACGTCCTGACTTTC; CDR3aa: CASSLAVSAGANVLTF
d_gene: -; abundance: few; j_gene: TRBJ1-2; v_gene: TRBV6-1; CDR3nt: TGTGCCAGCAGTGAAGCGGACAGAAACTATGGCTACACCTTC; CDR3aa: CASSEADRNYGYTF
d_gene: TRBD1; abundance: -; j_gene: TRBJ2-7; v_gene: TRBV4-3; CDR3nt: TGCGCCAGCAGCCAAGGGGAGGGACAGGGGGCCGCCGAGCAGTACTTC; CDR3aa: CASSQGEGQGAAEQYF
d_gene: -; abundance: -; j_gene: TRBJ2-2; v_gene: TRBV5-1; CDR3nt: TGCGCCAGCTGGAGCCAGACCATCGGGACCGGGGAGCTGTTTTTT; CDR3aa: CASWSQTIGTGELFF
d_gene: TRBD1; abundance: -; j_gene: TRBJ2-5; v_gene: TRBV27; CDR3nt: TGTGCCAGCCCGACAGGGGCCCCCATAGAGACCCAGTACTTC; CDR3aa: CASPTGAPIETQYF
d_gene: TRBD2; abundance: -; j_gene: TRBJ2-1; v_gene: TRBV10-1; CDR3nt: TGCGCCAGCACCCTAGCGGGCGAAAATGAGCAGTTCTTC; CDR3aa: CASTLAGENEQFF
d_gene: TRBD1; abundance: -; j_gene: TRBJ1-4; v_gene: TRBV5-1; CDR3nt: TGCGCCAGCAGCCAAGGGACAGGGCAAGGAAAACTGTTTTTT; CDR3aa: CASSQGTGQGKLFF
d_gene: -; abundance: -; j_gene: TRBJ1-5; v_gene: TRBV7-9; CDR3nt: TGTGCCAGCAGCTTAGAGGGGCGTGATCAGCCCCAGCATTTT; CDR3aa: CASSLEGRDQPQHF
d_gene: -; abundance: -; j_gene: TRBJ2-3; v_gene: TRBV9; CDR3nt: TGTGCCAGCAGCGTAGCTGAGAACTACAAAGATACGCAGTATTTT; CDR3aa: CASSVAENYKDTQYF
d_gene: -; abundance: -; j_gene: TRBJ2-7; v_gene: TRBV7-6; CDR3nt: TGTGCCAGCAGCTTAGAGGGGCACTCCGAGCAGTACTTC; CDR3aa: CASSLEGHSEQYF
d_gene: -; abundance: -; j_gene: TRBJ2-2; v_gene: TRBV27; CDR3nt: TGTGCCAGCAGTTTACAAGCGAGCGGGGAGCTGTTTTTT; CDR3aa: CASSLQASGELFF
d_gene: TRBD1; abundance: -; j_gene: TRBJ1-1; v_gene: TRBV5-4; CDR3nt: TGTGCCAGCAGCTCTCCGACAGGGGAGAACACTGAAGCTTTCTTT; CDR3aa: CASSSPTGENTEAFF
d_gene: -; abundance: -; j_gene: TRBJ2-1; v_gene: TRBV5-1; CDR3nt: TGCGCCAGCTCGCGGTTTACGGGAGTTATGGAGCAGTTCTTC; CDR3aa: CASSRFTGVMEQFF
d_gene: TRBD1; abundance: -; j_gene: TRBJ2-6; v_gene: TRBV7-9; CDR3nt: TGTTCCAGCAGCCCAAGGGGGACAGGGAGCTCTGGGGCCAACGTCCTGACTTTC; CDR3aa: CSSSPRGTGSSGANVLTF
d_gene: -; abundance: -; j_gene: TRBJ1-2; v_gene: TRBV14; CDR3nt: TGTGCCAGCAGCTCGGGAGGGGGTCTATATGGCTACACCTTC; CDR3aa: CASSSGGGLYGYTF
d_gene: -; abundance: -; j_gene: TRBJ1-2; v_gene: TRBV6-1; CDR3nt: TGTGCCAGCAGGCGAGATCCAGAGGGCTATGGCTACACCTTC; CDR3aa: CASRRDPEGYGYTF
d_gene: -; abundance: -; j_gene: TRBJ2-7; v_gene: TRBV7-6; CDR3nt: TGTGCCAGCAGCTTAATTTTAGTGCCCTTCGCGAGGGAGCAGTACTTC; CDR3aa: CASSLILVPFAREQYF
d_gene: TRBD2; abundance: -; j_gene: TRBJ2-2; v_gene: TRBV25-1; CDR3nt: TGTGCCAGCAGTGAAGGGGGGGTAGGGCTACTCACCGGGGAGCTGTTTTTT; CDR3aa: CASSEGGVGLLTGELFF
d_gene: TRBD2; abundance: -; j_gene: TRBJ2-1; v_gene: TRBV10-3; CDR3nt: TGTGCCATCAGAGACCCCGGACTAGCGGGAGCCTATGAGCAGTTCTTC; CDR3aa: CAIRDPGLAGAYEQFF
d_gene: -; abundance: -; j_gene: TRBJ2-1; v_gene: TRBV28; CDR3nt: TGTGCCAGCAGTTTAGAGGGCGGACCTGGCCCCAATGAGCAGTTCTTC; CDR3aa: CASSLEGGPGPNEQFF
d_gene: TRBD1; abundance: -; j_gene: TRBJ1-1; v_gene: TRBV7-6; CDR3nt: TGTGCCAGCAGCCTAAGGACAGGGGGTAACACTGAAGCTTTCTTT; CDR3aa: CASSLRTGGNTEAFF
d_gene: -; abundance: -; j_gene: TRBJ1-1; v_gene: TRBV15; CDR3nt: TGTGCCACCAGCAGAGATGGAAGGGTTCGGGAGCGATCGAACACTGAAGCTTTCTTT; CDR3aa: CATSRDGRVRERSNTEAFF
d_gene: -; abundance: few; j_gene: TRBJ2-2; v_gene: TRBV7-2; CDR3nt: TGTGCCAGCAGCTCGGACCCTAGCCGGCGAACCGGGGAGCTGTTTTTT; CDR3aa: CASSSDPSRRTGELFF
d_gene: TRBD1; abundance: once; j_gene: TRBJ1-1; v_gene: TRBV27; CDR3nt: TGTGCCAGCAGCACACAGGGGATGAACACTGAAGCTTTCTTT; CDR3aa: CASSTQGMNTEAFF
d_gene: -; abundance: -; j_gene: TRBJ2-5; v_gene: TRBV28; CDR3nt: TGTGCCAGCAGTTATGTCGAGGGAGTGCTCCCAGAGACCCAGTACTTC; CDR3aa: CASSYVEGVLPETQYF
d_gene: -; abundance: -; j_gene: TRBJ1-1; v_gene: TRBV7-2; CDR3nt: TGTGCCAGCAGCGTCCAACAGGGAGACACTGAAGCTTTCTTT; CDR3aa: CASSVQQGDTEAFF
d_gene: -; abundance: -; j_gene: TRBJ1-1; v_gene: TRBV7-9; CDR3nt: TGTGCCAGCAGCCTCTTTACGGGAGGGACTGAAGCTTTCTTT; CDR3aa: CASSLFTGGTEAFF
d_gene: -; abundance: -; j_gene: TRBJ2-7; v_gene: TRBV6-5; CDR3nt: TGTGCCAGCAGTTACTCGATAGTAGCAGACCACGAGCAGTACTTC; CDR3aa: CASSYSIVADHEQYF
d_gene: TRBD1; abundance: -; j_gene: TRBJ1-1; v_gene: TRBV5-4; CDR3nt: TGTGCCAGCAGCCTATGGACAGGAGGGAACACTGAAGCTTTCTTT; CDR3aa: CASSLWTGGNTEAFF
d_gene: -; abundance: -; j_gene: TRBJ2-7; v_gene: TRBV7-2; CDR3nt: TGTGCCAGCAGCTTAATGACTCACGGGAGTGGTCAAGAGCAGTACTTC; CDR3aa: CASSLMTHGSGQEQYF
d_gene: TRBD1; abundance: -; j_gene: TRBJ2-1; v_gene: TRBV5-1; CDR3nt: TGCGCCAGCAGCTGGGGGACAGTGGGTGAGCAGTTCTTC; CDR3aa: CASSWGTVGEQFF
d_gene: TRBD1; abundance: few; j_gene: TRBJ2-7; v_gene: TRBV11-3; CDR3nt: TGTGCCAGCAGCTTGGGCGGGACAGGCGAGCAGTACTTC; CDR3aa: CASSLGGTGEQYF
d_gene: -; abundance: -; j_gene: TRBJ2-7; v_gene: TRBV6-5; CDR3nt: TGTGCCAGCAGTTACGGGGCCGAAAGCTCCTACGAGCAGTACTTC; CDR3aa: CASSYGAESSYEQYF
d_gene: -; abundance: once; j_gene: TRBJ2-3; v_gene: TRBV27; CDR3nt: TGTGCCAGCAGTTTAAGCCTAGCTCTGGCAGATACGCAGTATTTT; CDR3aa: CASSLSLALADTQYF
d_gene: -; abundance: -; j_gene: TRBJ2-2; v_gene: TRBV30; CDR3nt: TGTGCCTGTTATCGGGTGAACACCGGGGAGCTGTTTTTT; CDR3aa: CACYRVNTGELFF
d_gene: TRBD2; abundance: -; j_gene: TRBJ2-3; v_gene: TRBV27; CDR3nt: TGTGCCAGCAGTCGAGGGACTAGCGGGAGGCCCCGCACAGATACGCAGTATTTT; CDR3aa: CASSRGTSGRPRTDTQYF
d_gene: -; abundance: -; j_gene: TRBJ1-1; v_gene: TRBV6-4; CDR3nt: TGTGCCAGCAGCGTGGACATGAACACTGAAGCTTTCTTT; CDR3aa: CASSVDMNTEAFF
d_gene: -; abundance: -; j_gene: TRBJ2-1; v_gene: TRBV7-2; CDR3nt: TGTGCCAGCAGTCCGACTCCAGGGCTATACAATGAGCAGTTCTTC; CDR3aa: CASSPTPGLYNEQFF
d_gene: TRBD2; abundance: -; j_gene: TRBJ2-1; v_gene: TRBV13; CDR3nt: TGTGCCAGCAGCTTAAGTGGACTAGCGGGAGCTGAGCAGTTCTTC; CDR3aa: CASSLSGLAGAEQFF
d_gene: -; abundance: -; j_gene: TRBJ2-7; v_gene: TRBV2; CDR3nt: TGTGCCAGCAGTGTTCAGCCCGAGTCAGGGCAGTACTTC; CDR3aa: CASSVQPESGQYF
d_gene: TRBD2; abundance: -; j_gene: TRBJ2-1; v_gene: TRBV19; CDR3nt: TGTGCCAGTAGTACCAGTCTAGCGGACAATGAGCAGTTCTTC; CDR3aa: CASSTSLADNEQFF
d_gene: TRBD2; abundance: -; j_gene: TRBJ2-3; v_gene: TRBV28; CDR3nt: TGTGCCAGCAGTTCCCTCACCGGGACTATTTCAGATACGCAGTATTTT; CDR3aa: CASSSLTGTISDTQYF
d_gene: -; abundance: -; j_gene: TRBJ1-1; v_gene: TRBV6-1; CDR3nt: TGTGCCAGCAGTGAAAATGTAAACACTGAAGCTTTCTTT; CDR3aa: CASSENVNTEAFF
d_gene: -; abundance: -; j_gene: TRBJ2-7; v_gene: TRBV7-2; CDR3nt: TGTGCCAGCAGCTTAGATTACAGGGCCTACGAGCAGTACTTC; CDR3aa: CASSLDYRAYEQYF
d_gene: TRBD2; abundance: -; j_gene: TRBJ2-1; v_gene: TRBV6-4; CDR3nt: TGTGCCAGCAGTGACTCGGCGGGAGGGACTAATGAGCAGTTCTTC; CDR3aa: CASSDSAGGTNEQFF
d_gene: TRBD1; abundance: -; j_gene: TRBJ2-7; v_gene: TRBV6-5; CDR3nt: TGTGCCAGCAGTTTGGGACAGGCCCGGGAGCAGTACTTC; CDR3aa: CASSLGQAREQYF
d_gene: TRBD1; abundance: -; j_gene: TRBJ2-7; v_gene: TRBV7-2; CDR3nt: TGTGCCAGCAGCTTAAGGACAGGGGGCCTCTCCTACGAGCAGTACTTC; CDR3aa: CASSLRTGGLSYEQYF
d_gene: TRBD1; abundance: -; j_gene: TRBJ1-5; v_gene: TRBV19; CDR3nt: TGTGCCAGTACCTCTAGGACAGGACATAATCAGCCCCAGCATTTT; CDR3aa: CASTSRTGHNQPQHF